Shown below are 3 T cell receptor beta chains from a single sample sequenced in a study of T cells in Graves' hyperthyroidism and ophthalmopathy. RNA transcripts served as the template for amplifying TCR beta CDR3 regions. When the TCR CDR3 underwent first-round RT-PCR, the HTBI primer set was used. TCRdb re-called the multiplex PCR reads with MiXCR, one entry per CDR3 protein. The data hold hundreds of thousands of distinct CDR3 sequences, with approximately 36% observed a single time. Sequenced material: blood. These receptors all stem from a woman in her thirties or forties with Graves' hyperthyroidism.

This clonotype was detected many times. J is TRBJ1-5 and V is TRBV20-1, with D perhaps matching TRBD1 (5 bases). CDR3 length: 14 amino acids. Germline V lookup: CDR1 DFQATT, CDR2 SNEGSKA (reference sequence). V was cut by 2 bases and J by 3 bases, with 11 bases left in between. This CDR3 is CSARIGVTNQPQHF. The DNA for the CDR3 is TGCAGTGCTAGAATAGGGGTTACCAATCAGCCCCAGCATTTT.

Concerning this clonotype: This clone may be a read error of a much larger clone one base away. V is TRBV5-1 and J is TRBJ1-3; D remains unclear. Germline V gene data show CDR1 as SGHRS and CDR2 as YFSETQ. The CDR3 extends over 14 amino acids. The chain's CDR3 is CASSLDVSGNAIYF. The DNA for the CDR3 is TGCGCCAGCAGCCTGGATGTCTCTGGAAACGCCATATATTTT. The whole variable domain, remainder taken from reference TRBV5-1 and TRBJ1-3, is KAGVTQTPRYLIKTRGQQVTLSCSPISGHRSVSWYQQTPGQGLQFLFEYFSETQRNKGNFPGRFSGRQFSNSRSEMNVSTLELGDSALYLCASSLDVSGNAIYFGEGSWLTVV.

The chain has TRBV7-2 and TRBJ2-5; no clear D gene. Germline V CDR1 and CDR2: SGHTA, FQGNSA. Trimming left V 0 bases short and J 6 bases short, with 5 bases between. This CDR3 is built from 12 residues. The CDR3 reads CASSLAGQTQYF. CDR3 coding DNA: TGTGCCAGCAGCTTAGCCGGCCAGACCCAGTACTTC.